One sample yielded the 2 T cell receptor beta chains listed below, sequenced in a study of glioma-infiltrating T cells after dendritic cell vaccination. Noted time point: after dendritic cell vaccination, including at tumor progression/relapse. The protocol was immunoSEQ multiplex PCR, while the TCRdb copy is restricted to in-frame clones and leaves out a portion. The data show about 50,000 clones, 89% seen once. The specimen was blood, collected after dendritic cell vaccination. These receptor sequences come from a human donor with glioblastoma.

The CDR3 region is CASSATSGRSGELFF. The CDR3 DNA reads TGTGCCAGCAGTGCGACTAGCGGGAGATCCGGGGAGCTGTTTTTT. The chain uses TRBV6-5 and TRBJ2-2; the match to TRBD2 covers 12 bases. CDR1 and CDR2 (germline): MNHEY, SVGAGI. J was trimmed by 6 bases and V by 5 bases; bases with no gene match: 4. The CDR3 runs to 15 residues.

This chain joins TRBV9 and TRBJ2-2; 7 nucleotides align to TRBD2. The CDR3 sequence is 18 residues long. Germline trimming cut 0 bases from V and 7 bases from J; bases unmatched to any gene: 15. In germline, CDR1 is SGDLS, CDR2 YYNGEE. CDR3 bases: TGTGCCAGCAGCGTAGACGGGAGCGGGAAGATTAATGGCGGGGAGCTGTTTTTT. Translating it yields CASSVDGSGKINGGELFF.